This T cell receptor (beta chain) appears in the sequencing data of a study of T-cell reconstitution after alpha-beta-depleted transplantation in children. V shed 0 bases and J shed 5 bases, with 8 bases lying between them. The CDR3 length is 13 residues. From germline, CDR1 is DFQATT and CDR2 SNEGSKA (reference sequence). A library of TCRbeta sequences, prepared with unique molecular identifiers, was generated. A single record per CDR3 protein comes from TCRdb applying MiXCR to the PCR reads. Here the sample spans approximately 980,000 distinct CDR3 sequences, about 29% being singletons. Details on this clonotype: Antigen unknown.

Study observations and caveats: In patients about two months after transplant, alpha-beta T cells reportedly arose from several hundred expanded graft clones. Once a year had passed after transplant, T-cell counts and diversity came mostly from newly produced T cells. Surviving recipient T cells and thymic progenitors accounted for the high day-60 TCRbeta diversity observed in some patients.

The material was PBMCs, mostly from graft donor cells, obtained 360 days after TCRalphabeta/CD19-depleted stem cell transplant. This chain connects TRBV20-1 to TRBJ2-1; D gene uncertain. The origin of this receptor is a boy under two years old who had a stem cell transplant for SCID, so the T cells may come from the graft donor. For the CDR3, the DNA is TGCAGTGCTAGAGAAATTCTTCACAATGAGCAGTTCTTC. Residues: CSAREILHNEQFF.